These 9 T cell receptor beta chains were sequenced from one sample in a study of siplizumab effects on memory and regulatory T cells. Assay: immunoSEQ multiplex PCR; the TCRdb copy retains only in-frame clones and omits some. The data contain 100,000 or so clones, about 94% of them singletons. Source material: non-Treg CD4+ T cells sorted from blood. These receptors originate from a human donor in good health.

This rearrangement joins TRBV5-5 to TRBJ1-2; 9 bases match TRBD1. V was pared by 6 bases and J by 8 bases, with 8 bases of the junction left unmatched. This CDR3 comprises 13 residues. The germline V gene has CDR1 SGHKS and CDR2 YYEKEE (reference sequence). The CDR3 loop reads CASTPWDRDGYTF. CDR3 sequence (DNA): TGTGCCAGCACGCCGTGGGACAGGGACGGCTACACCTTC.

The chain uses TRBV19 and TRBJ2-1; a weak D match, TRBD2 (6 bases). The V end was cut by 0 bases, the J end by 8 bases, with 17 bases between. The CDR3 is 16 residues long. Germline V CDR1 and CDR2: LNHDA, SQIVND (reference sequence). The CDR3 loop is CASSIEWSHGGDEQFF. The CDR3 DNA follows: TGTGCCAGTAGTATAGAATGGTCTCACGGGGGAGATGAGCAGTTCTTC. Full variable domain (outside the CDR3, taken from reference TRBV19 and TRBJ2-1): DGGITQSPKYLFRKEGQNVTLSCEQNLNHDAMYWYRQDPGQGLRLIYYSQIVNDFQKGDIAEGYSVSREKKESFPLTVTSAQKNPTAFYLCASSIEWSHGGDEQFFGPGTRLTVL.

J is TRBJ1-3 and V is TRBV5-5, with D tentatively TRBD1 (5 bases). Germline values: CDR1 SGHKS, CDR2 YYEKEE (reference sequence). Trimming took off 4 bases at V and 0 bases at J, with 14 bases between the two ends. The CDR3 spans 16 residues. DNA for the CDR3: TGTGCCAGCAGCCCCGGGACTTTAATCTCTGGAAACACCATATATTTT. Its protein is CASSPGTLISGNTIYF.

The chain employs TRBV10-3 and TRBJ2-7, with TRBD1 matching 8 bases. The CDR3 contains 13 residues. The germline CDR1 and CDR2 sequences are ENHRY and SYGVKD. Trimming cost V 6 bases and J 5 bases; bases outside gene matches: 6. The chain's CDR3 is CAISQGAGNEQYF. CDR3 bases: TGTGCCATCAGCCAGGGGGCGGGCAACGAGCAGTACTTC.

This clone was found once. This sequence joins TRBV4-1 and TRBJ2-7; tentative D call: TRBD1 (6 bases). This CDR3 has 17 residues. Trimming cost V 4 bases and J 6 bases, with 25 bases left between them. Looked up from germline, CDR1 is MGHRA and CDR2 is YSYEKL. The CDR3 DNA sequence: TGCGCCAGCAGCCGATTAAACCGGGACACTTATCCGAGCGAGCAGTACTTC. Translated: CASSRLNRDTYPSEQYF.

A single count supports this clone. The chain uses TRBV14 and TRBJ2-1; D not certain. From germline, CDR1 is SGHDN and CDR2 FVKESK. There are 11 residues in the CDR3. V was trimmed by 4 bases and J by 5 bases, leaving 3 bases between them. CDR3 in amino acids: CASSPNNEQFF. The DNA for the CDR3 is TGTGCCAGCAGCCCGAACAATGAGCAGTTCTTC.

The chain has TRBV6-1 and TRBJ2-7; 9 nucleotides match TRBD2. V was clipped by 3 bases and J by 2 bases; unmatched bases: 5. This CDR3 spans 15 amino acids. Looked up from germline, CDR1 is MNHNS and CDR2 is SASEGT. The CDR3 loop is CASSDRTSVTYEQYF. The CDR3 DNA follows: TGTGCCAGCAGTGACCGGACTAGCGTCACCTACGAGCAGTACTTC.

The rearrangement joins TRBV7-9 to TRBJ2-4; weak D call: TRBD2 (6 bases). CDR1 and CDR2 from the germline V gene are SEHNR and FQNEAQ (reference sequence). CDR3 length equals 13 residues. The V gene lost 4 bases and the J gene lost 3 bases, with 7 bases spanning the gap. This CDR3 is CASSSGGKNIQYF. CDR3 coding DNA: TGTGCCAGCAGCTCCGGGGGCAAAAACATTCAGTACTTC.

This chain connects TRBV9 to TRBJ2-4, with 8 bases that match TRBD1. The V and J ends lost 4 bases and 5 bases, in that order; junction bases with no gene match: 8. Germline CDR1 is SGDLS and CDR2 is YYNGEE. The CDR3 has 15 amino acids. CDR3 sequence reads: CASSLGTGTENIQYF. The DNA for the CDR3 is TGTGCCAGCAGCCTCGGGACAGGAACCGAAAACATTCAGTACTTC.